This paragraph covers one TCR beta chain sequence. What it binds is unknown. This record belongs to a study of cytomegalovirus exposure and HLA in healthy donors. Study-wide findings and caveats: Listed as cytomegalovirus-associated were more than 150 TCR beta chains. In the analysis, some V segments, TRBV6-2 and TRBV6-3 included, were excluded as indistinguishable.

Looked up from germline, CDR1 is WNHNN and CDR2 is SYGVQD (reference sequence). Trimming cost V 6 bases and J 2 bases; bases outside gene matches: 18. This CDR3 is built from 19 residues. Vbeta (60) and Jbeta (13) primers were used in the PCR. The repertoire was sequenced with immunoSEQ multiplex PCR; TCRdb's copy has only in-frame clones and lacks some. Of around 99,000 clones listed, about 78% are singletons. The sequenced sample was PBMCs. This TCR was recovered from a man aged 35 to 55 in good health and CMV-seronegative. This chain connects TRBV10-1 to TRBJ2-3, with 9 bases matching TRBD2. The CDR3 spells CASSAGGLAGPATTDTQYF. DNA of the CDR3: TGCGCCAGCAGCGCAGGGGGACTAGCAGGGCCGGCCACCACAGATACGCAGTATTTT.